Below are 3 T cell receptor beta chains sequenced from a single sample in a study of blood T cell repertoires in COVID-19. TCRdb keeps only in-frame clones here, not all; method: immunoSEQ multiplex PCR. Of about 170,000 clones listed, about 83% are singletons. The sequenced sample was peripheral blood. These receptors were taken from a woman older than 75 with COVID-19, enrolled during active disease.

With regard to this clone: The sample contains more than one DNA sequence encoding this CDR3. The chain carries TRBV2 and TRBJ2-5; D is undetermined. V lost 6 bases, J lost 2 bases, and 4 bases lay in between. Germline loops: CDR1 SNHLY, CDR2 FYNNEI. The CDR3 runs 11 residues. The CDR3 spells CASSVQETQYF. The CDR3 DNA reads as TGTGCCAGCAGCGTACAAGAGACCCAGTACTTC.

In its sample, this clone was seen a few times. The chain is built from TRBV27 and TRBJ1-3; 9 bases align to TRBD1. V shed 2 bases and J 4 bases; nucleotides not matched to a gene: 12. Germline V gene sequence: CDR1 MNHEY, CDR2 SMNVEV (reference sequence). This CDR3 contains 18 residues. CDR3 sequence (DNA): TGTGCCAGCAGTTTAAGCCCGATCGGGACAGGGAGGGGAAACACCATATATTTT. This sequence encodes CASSLSPIGTGRGNTIYF.

The chain employs TRBV5-1 and TRBJ2-1; D is possibly TRBD2 (6 bases). Germline CDR1 SGHRS, CDR2 YFSETQ. CDR3 length: 12 residues. V was cut by 1 base and J by 10 bases, with 9 bases left in between. DNA of the CDR3: TGCGCCAGCAGCTTGTTCGGGGGAGAGCAGTTCTTC. It codes for CASSLFGGEQFF.